The clone carrying this TCR beta chain was found many times. The antigen is not known. The data stem from a study of response to subunit inactivated influenza vaccine. General study points: T cells newly recruited by each seasonal influenza vaccination are few, the authors suggested.

TCRdb itself ran the RT-PCR reads through MiXCR, one entry per CDR3 protein. Altogether 650,000 to 700,000 distinct CDR3 sequences are present, about 15% being singletons, with the ten largest covering under 14%. The ends lost 0 bases at V and 6 bases at J; junction bases unmatched: 3. Germline CDR1 reads SGHRS; CDR2 reads YFSETQ. There are 14 residues in the CDR3. The receptor's source is a man in his fifties who received an inactivated influenza vaccine. V gene TRBV5-1 combines with J gene TRBJ2-7, with 10 nucleotides matching TRBD1. Sequencing was performed on PBMCs from blood, taken roughly 12 days after vaccination. The CDR3 region has the DNA TGCGCCAGCAGCTTGGGACAGGGGGCACGCGAGCAGTACTTC. Translating gives CASSLGQGAREQYF.